A selection of T cell receptor beta chains follows, all from one sample in a study of cytotoxic CD8 clonotypes in ibrutinib-treated CLL. The assay was immunoSEQ multiplex PCR, and TCRdb's table has in-frame clones only and misses some. The sample holds more than 140,000 clones, roughly 77% seen once. Here the sequenced sample was PBMCs, taken after 12 months of ibrutinib treatment. The receptors originated from a human donor with chronic lymphocytic leukemia. CDR3s include the opening cysteine and the closing phenylalanine or tryptophan. D genes are given only for firm matches. Clone size is shown for a subset of rows, as once, few, many or a class of expanded clone.

j_gene | d_gene | v_gene | abundance | CDR3nt | CDR3aa
TRBJ1-1 | - | TRBV27 | - | TGTGCCAGCAGTAAGGGGAACACTGAAGCTTTCTTT | CASSKGNTEAFF
TRBJ2-3 | TRBD2 | TRBV29-1 | - | TGCAGCGTTGAAGGGGTCGAAGCGGGGCGCACAGATACGCAGTATTTT | CSVEGVEAGRTDTQYF
TRBJ2-5 | - | TRBV5-1 | - | TGCGCCAGCAGCTTGAGTAGCGGCCACCAAGAGACCCAGTACTTC | CASSLSSGHQETQYF
TRBJ2-6 | TRBD1 | TRBV7-9 | - | TGTGCCAGCAACCACAGGGGGTCAGCTGGGGCCAACGTCCTGACTTTC | CASNHRGSAGANVLTF
TRBJ2-3 | TRBD1 | TRBV6-5 | - | TGTGCCAGCAGTCAACAGGGGTCCGCAGATACGCAGTATTTT | CASSQQGSADTQYF
TRBJ2-1 | - | TRBV27 | - | TGTGCCAGTGCCCCTGGGACCCACAATGAGCAGTTCTTC | CASAPGTHNEQFF
TRBJ1-2 | - | TRBV4-2 | - | TGTGCCAGCAGCCAAGAGGGGGGGCCGGTGTCTTGGGGCTACACCTTC | CASSQEGGPVSWGYTF
TRBJ1-2 | TRBD1 | TRBV30 | once | TGTGCCTGGCTAGTAGGGACAGGGTACGGCTACACCTTC | CAWLVGTGYGYTF
TRBJ2-7 | - | TRBV11-2 | few | TGTGCCAGCAGCTTGGATCGGACAGCCCCATCTTTC | CASSLDRTAPSF
TRBJ1-2 | - | TRBV5-1 | - | TGCGCCAGCAGCCTTGGGGGGCTACACTATGGCTACACCTTC | CASSLGGLHYGYTF
TRBJ1-5 | - | TRBV2 | - | TGTGCCAGCAAAGGAGACCAGCCCCAGCATTTT | CASKGDQPQHF
TRBJ2-5 | - | TRBV7-7 | once | TGTGCCAGCAGCTTAACGTGGGGATTTCAGGAGACCCAGTACTTC | CASSLTWGFQETQYF
TRBJ1-1 | - | TRBV10-3 | few | TGTGCCATCAGTGGCCAGGCGGGGAACACTGAAGCTTTCTTT | CAISGQAGNTEAFF
TRBJ1-6 | - | TRBV5-1 | once | TGCGCCAGCAGCTTGGAAGGCTATAATTCACCCCTCCACTTT | CASSLEGYNSPLHF
TRBJ2-2 | - | TRBV19 | - | TGTGCCAGCAGAACGAAGGGAACGAACACCGGGGAGCTGTTTTTT | CASRTKGTNTGELFF
TRBJ2-7 | TRBD1 | TRBV5-1 | - | TGCGCCAGCAGCTCTGCCGGGACAGGGTCGTACGAGCAGTACTTC | CASSSAGTGSYEQYF
TRBJ2-7 | - | TRBV4-3 | - | TGCGCCAGCAGCCAAGGGGTCCCCTACGAGCAGTACTTC | CASSQGVPYEQYF
TRBJ1-1 | TRBD1 | TRBV5-8 | few | TGTGCCAGCAGCTTGACAGGGGTAGCTGAAGCTTTCTTT | CASSLTGVAEAFF
TRBJ2-7 | - | TRBV7-2 | once | TGTGCCAGCAGCCCCCATAGCACGGGGTCCGAGCAGTACTTC | CASSPHSTGSEQYF
TRBJ1-1 | - | TRBV6-5 | - | TGTGCCAGCAGTTCCCGTCGAAGCAGGATGGGGACTGAAGCTTTCTTT | CASSSRRSRMGTEAFF
TRBJ1-2 | - | TRBV18 | - | TGTGCCAGCTCACCAAATTGGCAAATCTATGGCTACACCTTC | CASSPNWQIYGYTF
TRBJ2-5 | - | TRBV19 | - | TGTGCCAGTAGTATACGGGGCGTGGGGGAGACCCAGTACTTC | CASSIRGVGETQYF
TRBJ1-3 | - | TRBV2 | - | TGTGCCAGCAGGGGATTGCAGGGGGGAAACACCATATATTTT | CASRGLQGGNTIYF
TRBJ1-2 | TRBD1 | TRBV6-5 | - | TGTGCCAGCAGTGAAGACAGGGTCAATGGCTACACCTTC | CASSEDRVNGYTF
TRBJ2-3 | - | TRBV6-5 | - | TGTGCCAGCAGGAAGGTGCAAGAGTCAGATACGCAGTATTTT | CASRKVQESDTQYF
TRBJ2-1 | TRBD2 | TRBV7-3 | - | TGTGCCAGCAGCGGGGGACTAGCGGGAGTCACCTACAATGAGCAGTTCTTC | CASSGGLAGVTYNEQFF
TRBJ2-7 | - | TRBV7-8 | - | TGTGCCAGCAGCACCGCAGACGGACTCTTCTCCTACGAGCAGTACTTC | CASSTADGLFSYEQYF
TRBJ2-1 | - | TRBV30 | - | TGTGCCTGGAGTGTGGTCGGGGCAAAGGAGCAGTTCTTC | CAWSVVGAKEQFF
TRBJ2-7 | - | TRBV25-1 | - | TGTGCCAGCAGTGAACGCAGGGGAGGGGGCAGCGAGCAGTACTTC | CASSERRGGGSEQYF
TRBJ2-7 | - | TRBV6-5 | - | TGTGCCAGCAGTTACCAGGCCACCTACTACGAGCAGTACTTC | CASSYQATYYEQYF
TRBJ2-2 | - | TRBV10-3 | - | TGTGCCATCAGTGTGGGGACCGGGGAGCTGTTTTTT | CAISVGTGELFF
TRBJ2-7 | - | TRBV6-1 | - | TGTGCCAGCAGTCCCTGGACGGTACCCAACGAGCAGTACTTC | CASSPWTVPNEQYF
TRBJ1-4 | - | TRBV7-2 | - | TGTGCCAGCAGCTTCTCAAGGCGTGGCAGAACTAATGAAAAACTGTTTTTT | CASSFSRRGRTNEKLFF
TRBJ2-1 | - | TRBV18 | - | TGTGCCAGCTCACCCCAGCGGTTCACCTACAATGAGCAGTTCTTC | CASSPQRFTYNEQFF
TRBJ2-3 | TRBD1 | TRBV15 | - | TGTGCCACCAGCAGAACCATGGACAGGGGTATTGACGCAGATACGCAGTATTTT | CATSRTMDRGIDADTQYF
TRBJ2-3 | TRBD2 | TRBV30 | - | TGTGCCTGGAGTGTACGTCCGGGACTAGCGGGGGGGCCGGATACGCAGTATTTT | CAWSVRPGLAGGPDTQYF
TRBJ2-1 | - | TRBV28 | few | TGTGCCAGCAAGAGCCACCCGGGGACCACCTACAATGAGCAGTTCTTC | CASKSHPGTTYNEQFF
TRBJ1-1 | - | TRBV5-1 | - | TGCGCCAGCAGCTTAGGGAGGAACACTGAAGCTTTCTTT | CASSLGRNTEAFF
TRBJ2-2 | TRBD1 | TRBV7-3 | - | TGTGCCAGCAGCGCACAGGGGGCGGACACCGGGGAGCTGTTTTTT | CASSAQGADTGELFF
TRBJ2-3 | TRBD1 | TRBV4-2 | - | TGTGCCAGCAGCCAAGTACAGGGGGAAACGCAGTATTTT | CASSQVQGETQYF